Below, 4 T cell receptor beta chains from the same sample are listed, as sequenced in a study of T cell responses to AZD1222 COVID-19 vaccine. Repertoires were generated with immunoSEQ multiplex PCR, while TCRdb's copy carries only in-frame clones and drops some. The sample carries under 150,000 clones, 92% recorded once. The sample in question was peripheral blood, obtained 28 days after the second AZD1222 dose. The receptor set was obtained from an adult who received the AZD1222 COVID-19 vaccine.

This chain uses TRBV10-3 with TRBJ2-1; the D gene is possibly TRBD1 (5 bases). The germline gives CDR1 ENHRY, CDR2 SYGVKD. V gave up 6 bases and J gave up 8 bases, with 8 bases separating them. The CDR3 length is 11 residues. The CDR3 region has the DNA TGTGCCATCAGCCAGGGCGATGAGCAGTTCTTC. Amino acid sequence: CAISQGDEQFF.

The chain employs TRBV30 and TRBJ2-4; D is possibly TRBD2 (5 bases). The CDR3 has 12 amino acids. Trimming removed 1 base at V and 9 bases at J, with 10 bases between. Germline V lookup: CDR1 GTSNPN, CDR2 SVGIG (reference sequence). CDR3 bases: TGTGCCTGGAGTGAGCGGACGGGCATTCAGTACTTC. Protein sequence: CAWSERTGIQYF.

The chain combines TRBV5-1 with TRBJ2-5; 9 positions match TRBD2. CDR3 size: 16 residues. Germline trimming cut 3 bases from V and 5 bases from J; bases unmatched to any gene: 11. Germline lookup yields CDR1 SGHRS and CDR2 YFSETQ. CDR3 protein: CASSSFIGTSSETQYF. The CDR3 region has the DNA TGCGCCAGCAGCTCCTTTATCGGGACTAGCAGTGAGACCCAGTACTTC.

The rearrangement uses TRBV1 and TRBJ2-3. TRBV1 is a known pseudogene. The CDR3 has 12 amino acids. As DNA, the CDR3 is TGCACCAGCAGCCCACCTTCAGATACGCAGTATTTT. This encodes CTSSPPSDTQYF.